This TCR beta chain was obtained from a study of technical replicates of blood from a handful of donors. V was clipped by 5 bases and J by 6 bases; unmatched bases: 6. CDR1 and CDR2 (germline): MDHEN, SYDVKM. The CDR3 consists of 14 residues. Data came from immunoSEQ multiplex PCR; TCRdb stores just in-frame clones and leaves some out. The data show 95,000 or so clones, around 95% seen once. This TCR was recovered from a human donor in good health. The chain links TRBV28 to TRBJ2-3, with 9 bases aligning to TRBD2. Sequenced sample: T cells isolated from PBMCs. The chain's CDR3 is CASSKPAGGDTQYF. The DNA for the CDR3 is TGTGCCAGCAGTAAGCCCGCGGGAGGGGATACGCAGTATTTT. The variable domain in full, completed from reference TRBV28 and TRBJ2-3, reads DVKVTQSSRYLVKRTGEKVFLECVQDMDHENMFWYRQDPGLGLRLIYFSYDVKMKEKGDIPEGYSVSREKKERFSLILESASTNQTSMYLCASSKPAGGDTQYFGPGTRLTVL.